A single sample gave rise to the 15 T cell receptor beta chains below, sequenced in a study of spatial heterogeneity in lung cancer. Findings and caveats of the study: How many expanded intratumoral alpha and beta TCRs were present tracked the tumor mutation count, which was a count of nonsynonymous mutations.

TCRdb redid the calling of the 5' RACE reads with MiXCR, one entry per CDR3 protein. The sample records some 10,000 distinct CDR3 sequences, 5.5% to 7% being singletons. Regarding time point: sample taken at primary tumor resection. Antigens of these TCRs are unknown. The material sequenced was lung tumor tissue, taken at surgery. Receptor source: a female donor with early-stage non-small cell lung cancer.

This clonotype is labeled as medium-sized. The rearrangement joins TRBV19 to TRBJ1-2; 9 positions agree with TRBD1. V lost 9 bases and J lost 4; bases outside the gene matches: 9. The germline gives CDR1 LNHDA, CDR2 SQIVND (reference sequence). This CDR3 is 14 amino acids long. The CDR3 nucleotides are TGTGCCAGCCGGTGGGGACAGGGAGTCTATGGCTACACCTTC. This sequence encodes CASRWGQGVYGYTF.

This clonotype has only a few counts. The chain links TRBV12-3 or TRBV12-4 to TRBJ1-1; D is perhaps TRBD1 (6 bases). CDR3 length: 12 amino acids. V gave up 5 bases and J gave up 11 bases, with 15 bases separating them. This CDR3 reads CASSTQDSTAFF. CDR3 nucleotide sequence: TGTGCCAGCAGTACCCAGGACAGTACGGCTTTCTTT.

There are many counts of this clonotype. V is TRBV12-3 or TRBV12-4 and J is TRBJ1-3; D gene ambiguous. The V and J ends lost 4 bases and 3 bases respectively, with 13 bases between them. The CDR3 extends over 15 amino acids. CDR3: CASSSAGWGGNTIYF. The CDR3, as DNA: TGTGCCAGCAGTTCGGCGGGGTGGGGTGGAAACACCATATATTTT.

This chain links TRBV28 with TRBJ1-5, with TRBD1 as a possible D gene (5 bases). Trimming cost V 8 bases and J 5 bases, with 10 bases left between them. The length of the CDR3 is 12 residues. Per germline, CDR1 MDHEN and CDR2 SYDVKM. CDR3 in amino acids: CASGRAHQPQHF. CDR3 nucleotide sequence: TGTGCCAGCGGCAGGGCGCATCAGCCCCAGCATTTT. Full variable domain (outside the CDR3, taken from reference TRBV28 and TRBJ1-5): DVKVTQSSRYLVKRTGEKVFLECVQDMDHENMFWYRQDPGLGLRLIYFSYDVKMKEKGDIPEGYSVSREKKERFSLILESASTNQTSMYLCASGRAHQPQHFGDGTRLSIL.

This clonotype showed up many times. This chain joins TRBV20-1 and TRBJ1-4, with no clear D. The CDR3 is 12 amino acids. Germline V gene lookup returns CDR1 DFQATT and CDR2 SNEGSKA (reference sequence). The germline V and J ends were trimmed by 1 base and 5 bases, with 5 bases remaining between them. The DNA for the CDR3 is TGCAGTGCTAGAGGGGCGAATGAAAAACTGTTTTTT. Translating gives CSARGANEKLFF.

This clonotype was picked up many times. The chain couples TRBV20-1 to TRBJ1-4; no clear D gene. The CDR3 contains 14 residues. V was clipped by 6 bases and J by 8 bases, with 19 bases between them. Germline V CDR1 and CDR2: DFQATT, SNEGSKA (reference sequence). The CDR3 sequence: CSAEGGVSREKLFF. The CDR3 DNA sequence: TGCAGTGCCGAGGGCGGGGTCTCCAGGGAAAAACTGTTTTTT.

This clonotype was counted ten times or more. This rearrangement joins TRBV7-2 to TRBJ2-5; D is possibly TRBD1 or TRBD2 (6 bases each). V was clipped by 5 bases and J by 5 bases, with 18 bases between them. Germline CDR1 and CDR2: SGHTA and FQGNSA. The CDR3 length is 15 residues. This CDR3 reads CASSPDWGARETQYF. The CDR3 region has the DNA TGTGCCAGCAGCCCCGACTGGGGGGCCAGGGAGACCCAGTACTTC.

Only a few counts were recorded for this clonotype. The J gene is TRBJ2-3, the V gene TRBV20-1; possibly TRBD1 for D (6 bases). The CDR3 contains 15 residues. Germline values: CDR1 DFQATT, CDR2 SNEGSKA (reference sequence). V shed 3 bases and J shed 6 bases, with 19 bases lying between them. The CDR3 loop reads CSASRDKRGWDTQYF. CDR3 DNA sequence: TGCAGTGCTAGCCGGGACAAGCGAGGGTGGGATACGCAGTATTTT.

V is TRBV6-6 and J is TRBJ2-1; tentative D call: TRBD2 (5 bases). Trimming removed 3 bases from V and 5 bases from J, with 11 bases in between. Germline CDR1 reads MNHNY; CDR2 reads SVGAGI (reference sequence). The CDR3 extends over 14 amino acids. The CDR3 DNA reads as TGTGCCAGCAGTTATTGGGAGAGTCACAATGAGCAGTTCTTC. This gives the protein CASSYWESHNEQFF.

This clonotype was detected many times. The chain carries TRBV28 and TRBJ2-7; perhaps TRBD2 as D (7 bases). From germline, CDR1 is MDHEN and CDR2 SYDVKM. This CDR3 has 16 residues. The V end lost 4 bases, the J end lost 6 bases, and 22 bases lay between the germline ends. The CDR3 DNA sequence: TGTGCCAGCAGTTCCTCGGGGGCTAGCGGTCGTCGCGAGCAGTACTTC. This translates into CASSSSGASGRREQYF.

This clonotype is medium-sized. J is TRBJ2-2 and V is TRBV13; D is possibly TRBD2 (6 bases). The CDR3 contains 14 residues. Germline CDR1 and CDR2: PRHDT and FYEKMQ (reference sequence). Trimming took off 5 bases at V and 3 bases at J, with 10 bases between the two ends. The CDR3: CASSRGGYTGELFF. The CDR3 nucleotides are TGTGCCAGCAGCCGTGGGGGGTACACCGGGGAGCTGTTTTTT.

This clonotype was seen many times. The chain is built from TRBV6-2 or TRBV6-3 and TRBJ2-7; D is undetermined. The length of the CDR3 is 14 residues. Germline V gives CDR1 MNHEY, CDR2 SVGEGT. Trimming cost V 5 bases and J 0 bases, with 11 bases left between them. The CDR3 nucleotides are TGTGCCAGCAGTATCACGGAGAGCTCCTACGAGCAGTACTTC. Its translation is CASSITESSYEQYF.

Within the sample, this clonotype is medium-sized. The chain is built from TRBV20-1 and TRBJ2-5, with TRBD1 matching 11 bases. The CDR3 sequence is 14 residues long. Looked up from germline, CDR1 is DFQATT and CDR2 is SNEGSKA (reference sequence). Trimming removed 5 bases from V and 4 bases from J; junction bases left unmatched: 6. The CDR3: CSALPGQGGETQYF. The CDR3 DNA reads as TGCAGTGCTCTTCCGGGACAGGGGGGAGAGACCCAGTACTTC.

Sample share makes this clonotype medium-sized. This chain uses TRBV20-1 with TRBJ2-3; TRBD2 might be the D (5 bases). CDR1 is DFQATT and CDR2 is SNEGSKA in the germline V gene (reference sequence). Deletions cut 8 bases from V and 0 bases from J, with 21 bases between. This CDR3 comprises 16 residues. The CDR3 is CSSLQLGLSSTDTQYF. Written as DNA, the CDR3 is TGCAGTTCACTCCAACTTGGACTGTCTAGCACAGATACGCAGTATTTT.

This clonotype has only a few counts. The J gene is TRBJ2-5, the V gene TRBV9; possible D gene TRBD1, 7 bases. The CDR3 sequence is 14 residues long. The germline V and J ends were trimmed by 1 base and 5 bases, with 12 bases remaining between them. CDR1 and CDR2 (germline): SGDLS, YYNGEE. CDR3 sequence reads: CASSVQGGSETQYF. CDR3 sequence (DNA): TGTGCCAGCAGCGTACAGGGGGGCTCGGAGACCCAGTACTTC.